One T cell receptor (beta chain) is described in this entry. The antigen it recognizes is unknown. One base away there is no much larger clone; base qualities are not given. This specimen belongs to a study of blood T cells in healthy people across ages (dated by TCRdb to the mid-2010s). Notes on the research overall: In model experiments, template switching captured roughly one uniquely barcoded TCR beta cDNA molecule for every two T cells. Using the same blood draw, the study looked at two additional independent replicas of 1 million unique cDNA reads for two donors, one aged 18 to 30 and the other aged 80 or older. Four age groups were formed from the donors: young (average 16 years), middle-aged (approximately 39), aged (roughly 59) and long-lived (about 80). To avoid experimental bias, donors of different ages were randomly spread across the sequencing lanes. The study measured age-related changes in TCR beta repertoire diversity using deep sequencing normalized with unique cDNA molecular identifiers. Broad study findings and their caveats: Because profiling used bulk unsorted PBMCs, naive and antigen-experienced compartments could not be compared conclusively. Donor CMV infection status was unknown, potentially confounding age-related changes in expanded clonotypes. Compared with the aged group, the long-lived group had more naive CD4+ T cells, fewer expanded clones and increased TCR diversity, suggesting age selection. Observed TCR beta diversity correlated strongly with the percentage of naive T cells measured by flow cytometry. Estimates of total diversity from one million sequenced T cells were regarded as lower bounds and underestimates. Observed TCR beta diversity per million T cells fell roughly linearly with age, and a significant reduction was already apparent by age around 40.

V lost 8 bases and J lost 6 bases, and the count of bases not matched to a germline gene is 10. For CDR1 and CDR2, the germline V gene lists MNHEY and SVGAGI. The CDR3, from cysteine to phenylalanine, totals 15 residues. Of all the DNA, just the CDR3 is kept, 45 bases in frame from base 1. The roughly 39 donors, aged 6 to 90 years, were systemically healthy Caucasian individuals from Russia. Around 9.8 milliliters of peripheral blood were collected from each donor into EDTA-treated Vacutainer tubes. PBMCs were isolated by Ficoll-Paque density-gradient centrifugation, with at least 6.5 million obtained per sample. Trizol reagent was used to extract total RNA from the PBMCs, yielding at least 5.5 micrograms per sample. For every donor, an aliquot of PBMCs went through flow cytometry to measure the percentages of naive CD45RAhigh/CD27high T cells. Library creation used 5' RACE. The data were produced on an Illumina HiSeq 2500. A second roughly 6 to 12 cycle PCR used a sample-barcoded 5' primer and a J-beta primer mix. Each TCR beta cDNA molecule received a unique molecular identifier from a template-switch 5' adaptor carrying 12 random nucleotides. At least 2.5 million CDR3-containing paired-end reads were obtained from each sample. First-strand cDNA synthesis was performed from all RNA using the Mint cDNA synthesis kit, with priming by a TRBC-specific oligonucleotide. All cDNA was treated with uracil-DNA glycosylase and then went through a first 18-cycle PCR with the universal primers M1SS and BC2_uni_R. In the source study's methods: For normalization, 1 million high-quality reads were randomly selected from each sample, with every read carrying a distinct molecular identifier. Instead of being binned into consensus sequences, reads with shared molecular identifiers were discarded. MiTCR, with a Q25 quality threshold and the strictest error-elimination algorithm, was used for CDR3 identification, clonotype clustering and error correction. A nonparametric unseen species model with Euler transformation was used to estimate lower-bound total TCR beta diversity. TCRdb reran the public reads through fastp at Q25 and MiXCR, keeping productive beta chains. Under each unique CDR3 protein, matching rows form one entry showing the most common genes and DNA. Clone size and V and J calls follow TCRdb, not the original study. The sample contains some 800,000 distinct CDR3 sequences, around two fifths of them found a single time. The leading ten clones occupy approximately 20% of the sample.

The sample consisted of blood. The TCR sequence derives from a man in his sixties in good health. The rearranged chain carries TRBV6-5 and TRBJ1-5; TRBD1 agrees with 10 junctional bases. CDR3 region: CASGSRDRGLQPQHF. The nucleotides are TGTGCCAGCGGTTCCCGGGACAGGGGCCTTCAGCCCCAGCATTTT.